This T cell receptor (beta chain) emerged from a study of T cell repertoires in cytomegalovirus infection. The wider study: TCR beta signatures that were public indicated CMV infection and matching HLA type. Study-wide findings and caveats: Of the TCR beta families, the public ones yielded a cumulative frequency that identified carriers of CMV plus the relevant HLA. What dominated the ex vivo response were HLA-C-restricted CMV-specific TCR beta clonotypes.

Each CDR3 protein is one row after TCRdb ran MiXCR on the reads. The sample lists around 100,000 distinct CDR3 sequences, 10% seen once, with 31% in the top ten. CDR1 is MDHEN, CDR2 SYDVKM, per germline. The CDR3 sequence is 15 residues long. Trimming took 3 bases from V and 5 from J; bases not matched to a gene: 8. This clonotype was observed many times. Its target is unknown. The sequence was collected from a human donor in good health (CMV status not recorded). Some clones in this sample may be carry-over from other donors' samples. The source material was PBMCs, sequenced either directly or after in vitro stimulation (not recorded which). The chain couples TRBV28 to TRBJ1-1, with TRBD1 identical over 8 bases. CDR3 sequence reads: CASSLATGEVTEAFF. The CDR3 DNA reads TGTGCCAGCAGTTTGGCGACAGGGGAGGTGACTGAAGCTTTCTTT.